This is a list of T cell receptor beta chains from one sample in a study of siplizumab effects on memory and regulatory T cells. This table comes from immunoSEQ multiplex PCR, and its TCRdb copy is limited to in-frame clones, with some not included. The sample includes 70,000 to 95,000 clones, 90% seen only once; the top ten take around 15%. Material: CD4+ T cells sorted from blood. The receptors come from a human donor in good health. CDR3s include the opening cysteine and the closing phenylalanine or tryptophan. D genes are given only for firm matches. Rows give clone size only sometimes, using once, few, many, or a class for an expanded clone.

d_gene	v_gene	j_gene	abundance	CDR3nt	CDR3aa
TRBD2	TRBV11-2	TRBJ2-1	.	TGTGCCAGCAGCTCCCGACTAGCGAGACGGAATGAGCAGTTCTTC	CASSSRLARRNEQFF
.	TRBV18	TRBJ2-7	.	TGTGCCAGCTCACCCCAGAGGGACACGTTCTCCTACGAGCAGTACTTC	CASSPQRDTFSYEQYF
TRBD1	TRBV19	TRBJ2-7	.	TGTGCCAGTAGAAGGACAGGAGGCTCCTACGAGCAGTACTTC	CASRRTGGSYEQYF
.	TRBV6-1	TRBJ2-5	.	TGTGCCAGCAGCGAAGGGGCCCGGGAGACCCAGTACTTC	CASSEGARETQYF
.	TRBV11-2	TRBJ2-1	.	TGTGCCAGCAGCCCACGGCGGCAAGGGGGAAACAATGAGCAGTTCTTC	CASSPRRQGGNNEQFF
TRBD2	TRBV5-6	TRBJ2-7	.	TGTGCCAGCAGCTCGAAGCCCGGGACTAGCTTCCACGAGCAGTACTTC	CASSSKPGTSFHEQYF
.	TRBV9	TRBJ1-2	.	TGTGCCAGCAGCGTAGCTCCGGTCAACTATGGCTACACCTTC	CASSVAPVNYGYTF
.	TRBV7-8	TRBJ2-7	.	TGTGCCAGCAGCTATAAGGGACCATTTGATTCCGCCTACGAGCAGTACTTC	CASSYKGPFDSAYEQYF
TRBD1	TRBV30	TRBJ1-5	.	TGTGCCTGGAGTGTACGGGACAGGGTGAGCAATCAGCCCCAGCATTTT	CAWSVRDRVSNQPQHF
TRBD1	TRBV28	TRBJ1-4	.	TGTGCCAGCAGTTTTCGGGACAGGGGCTTTGAAAAACTGTTTTTT	CASSFRDRGFEKLFF
TRBD1	TRBV25-1	TRBJ2-7	.	TGTGCCAGCAGGGGGACAGGGGCTACCTACGAGCAGTACTTC	CASRGTGATYEQYF
.	TRBV7-8	TRBJ2-7	.	TGTGCCAGCAGCTTAGAGGCGGAATGGTCTTACGAGCAGTACTTC	CASSLEAEWSYEQYF
.	TRBV6-1	TRBJ1-1	.	TGTGCCAGCAGTGAAACGCAGGGTGCCACTGAAGCTTTCTTT	CASSETQGATEAFF
.	TRBV18	TRBJ2-4	.	TGTGCCAGCTCACCATACGGGACCCAAGGTGGAGGGGACATTCAGTACTTC	CASSPYGTQGGGDIQYF
.	TRBV5-1	TRBJ2-7	.	TGCGCCAGTAGACTGACGCCCGACATCTACGAGCAGTACTTC	CASRLTPDIYEQYF
.	TRBV18	TRBJ2-3	.	TGTGCCAGCTCACGCCCGGGGCAGTCCACAGATACGCAGTATTTT	CASSRPGQSTDTQYF
.	TRBV6-1	TRBJ2-2	.	TGTGCCAGCAGTGAACGGGATGACACCGGGGAGCTGTTTTTT	CASSERDDTGELFF
.	TRBV18	TRBJ1-5	.	TGTGCCAGCTCGGAGGGAACCAATCAGCCCCAGCATTTT	CASSEGTNQPQHF
.	TRBV2	TRBJ1-4	.	TGTGCCAGCAGTGGCAGGGGAACTCGTGAAAAACTGTTTTTT	CASSGRGTREKLFF
.	TRBV28	TRBJ1-4	.	TGTGCCAGCAGGGACGGTGAAAAACTGTTTTTT	CASRDGEKLFF
.	TRBV6-1	TRBJ2-2	.	TGTGCCAGCAGTGAGAACACCGGGGAGCTGTTTTTT	CASSENTGELFF
.	TRBV4-2	TRBJ2-1	.	TGTGCCAGCAGCCAAGTTAAAACTGACAATGAGCAGTTCTTC	CASSQVKTDNEQFF
TRBD1	TRBV19	TRBJ1-2	once	TGTGCCAGTAGTTTGCGGACAGGGAGCGCCCTTGGGTCCTCCTTC	CASSLRTGSALGSSF
.	TRBV29-1	TRBJ1-4	.	TGCAGCGTTACGCCCCCGGGGGGAACAGCTAATGAAAAACTGTTTTTT	CSVTPPGGTANEKLFF
TRBD1	TRBV4-1	TRBJ1-4	.	TGCGCCAGCAGCCAGGGACAGGCAGAGGAAAAACTGTTTTTT	CASSQGQAEEKLFF
TRBD2	TRBV19	TRBJ2-3	.	TGTGCCAGTAGTAGGACTAGCGGGACAGATACGCAGTATTTT	CASSRTSGTDTQYF
.	TRBV5-1	TRBJ1-3	.	TGCGCCAGCAGCTTGGGGGGTTCTGGAAACACCATATATTTT	CASSLGGSGNTIYF
.	TRBV18	TRBJ2-4	.	TGTGCCAGCTCACCACCGGAGATACGAGGGAACATTCAGTACTTC	CASSPPEIRGNIQYF
.	TRBV28	TRBJ2-3	.	TGTGCCAGCAGCTTCACAGATACGCAGTATTTT	CASSFTDTQYF
TRBD1	TRBV5-6	TRBJ2-2	.	TGTGCCAGCCACACGGGGACAGGGGCCCCCGGGGAGCTGTTTTTT	CASHTGTGAPGELFF
.	TRBV7-6	TRBJ1-1	.	TGTGCCAGCAGCCAATCAGGGGATTTGAACATTGAAGCTTTCTTT	CASSQSGDLNIEAFF
.	TRBV6-6	TRBJ1-2	.	TGTGCCAGCAGTAGAGCCTCTCTCCGGTCGGATGGCTACACCTTC	CASSRASLRSDGYTF
.	TRBV7-6	TRBJ1-5	.	TGTGCCAGCAGCTTAGGTGGGCTCAGTCAGCCCCAGCATTTT	CASSLGGLSQPQHF
.	TRBV7-3	TRBJ2-5	.	TGTGCCAGCAGCTTAAATTGGGGGCAAGAGACCCAGTACTTC	CASSLNWGQETQYF
TRBD1	TRBV5-4	TRBJ1-2	.	TGTGCCAGCAGCCCGGGACAGGGGTCCGTTAACTATGGCTACACCTTC	CASSPGQGSVNYGYTF
TRBD2	TRBV5-1	TRBJ2-1	few	TGCGCCAGCAGCCCGGGACTAGCGGAAAACAATGAGCAGTTCTTC	CASSPGLAENNEQFF
TRBD1	TRBV15	TRBJ2-5	.	TGTGCCACCAGCGGTCGGACCCGAGGGACAGGGACTTTCCAAGAGACCCAGTACTTC	CATSGRTRGTGTFQETQYF
.	TRBV5-1	TRBJ2-5	.	TGCGCCAGCAGCTTGGGTCAACAAGAGACCCAGTACTTC	CASSLGQQETQYF
.	TRBV5-1	TRBJ2-6	.	TGCGCCAGCAGCTTGGTTTCAGGGGCTGGGGCCAACGTCCTGACTTTC	CASSLVSGAGANVLTF
.	TRBV27	TRBJ1-1	few	TGTGCCAGCAGTCCGAGGGAACAGTCTGAAGCTTTCTTT	CASSPREQSEAFF
.	TRBV9	TRBJ1-3	.	TGTGCCAGCAGCGTATCGCCAGACTCTGGAAACACCATATATTTT	CASSVSPDSGNTIYF
.	TRBV5-1	TRBJ2-3	.	TGCGCCAGCAGTCCAGACAACCCTAGCACAGATACGCAGTATTTT	CASSPDNPSTDTQYF
.	TRBV5-1	TRBJ2-3	few	TGCGCCAGCAGCCCGAGGGGGTCTAGCACAGATACGCAGTATTTT	CASSPRGSSTDTQYF
TRBD2	TRBV28	TRBJ2-1	few	TGTGCCAGCAGCCCTCCCCCCCTAGCGGGCAATGAGCAGTTCTTC	CASSPPPLAGNEQFF
.	TRBV18	TRBJ2-3	.	TGTGCCAGCTCACCACCGGGGCCAGATACGCAGTATTTT	CASSPPGPDTQYF
.	TRBV6-6	TRBJ2-7	.	TGTGCCAGCAGTTACTCGACCAGTCTAGGGCAGTACTTC	CASSYSTSLGQYF
.	TRBV6-4	TRBJ1-5	.	TGTGCCAGCAGCGACAGAGGTAATCAGCCCCAGCATTTT	CASSDRGNQPQHF
.	TRBV5-4	TRBJ2-1	.	TGTGCCAGCAGCCCGAGCCCGGGAAATGAGCAGTTCTTC	CASSPSPGNEQFF
TRBD2	TRBV11-3	TRBJ2-7	.	TGTGCCAGCAGCCCCCGTTTGGGGACTAGCGGCACCTACGAGCAGTACTTC	CASSPRLGTSGTYEQYF
.	TRBV19	TRBJ2-7	.	TGTGCCAGTAGTAGCGGCCGGTCTTTGGGCGAGCAGTACTTC	CASSSGRSLGEQYF
.	TRBV5-1	TRBJ1-1	.	TGCGCCAGCAGCCCCGCCCTCCAGGTTGGGGGCACTGAAGCTTTCTTT	CASSPALQVGGTEAFF
.	TRBV27	TRBJ2-5	.	TGTGCCAGCAGTTCACAGGGAGCTACGGAGACCCAGTACTTC	CASSSQGATETQYF
TRBD2	TRBV27	TRBJ2-7	.	TGTGCCAGCATCGGGACTAGCGGGATAGGTGAGCAGTACTTC	CASIGTSGIGEQYF
TRBD2	TRBV10-1	TRBJ2-2	.	TGCGCCAGCAGTGACCCGGGGTCGTCTAGCGGGATCTCCGGGGAGCTGTTTTTT	CASSDPGSSSGISGELFF
.	TRBV5-1	TRBJ2-5	.	TGCGCCAGCAGCTCCGGACCCGTCCAAGAGACCCAGTACTTC	CASSSGPVQETQYF
.	TRBV5-1	TRBJ2-2	.	TGCGCCAGCAGCTTGGCGGTGGACACCGGGGAGCTGTTTTTT	CASSLAVDTGELFF
.	TRBV5-5	TRBJ1-1	.	TGTGCCAGCAGCCCTCTTAGGTCCGAGGCCCCGATGAACACTGAAGCTTTCTTT	CASSPLRSEAPMNTEAFF